This TCR beta chain comes out of a study of blood T cell repertoires in COVID-19. At the level of the study: PBMCs, B-cell-depleted T cells, or T cells were the source of the cDNA or gDNA that made up the material.

This CDR3 has 16 amino acids. Trimming shortened V by 3 bases and J by 5 bases, and 19 bases separated the two germline ends. Looked up from germline, CDR1 is SGDLS and CDR2 is YYNGEE. In the authors' workflow: Estimated nucleated cell counts came from reference gene primer amplification. Some clones are missing from TCRdb's copy, which holds only in-frame ones; the method was immunoSEQ multiplex PCR. V and J calls and clone size are copied from that table; D and trimming were computed from the DNA. The sample contains about 220,000 clones, approximately 81% of which appear only once. Sequencing was performed on peripheral blood. The chain joins TRBV9 to TRBJ2-3; D is perhaps TRBD1 (6 bases). This clonotype originated in a woman aged 60-75 years who had recovered from COVID-19. The CDR3 spells CASSAPDRPGGDTQYF. CDR3 nucleotide sequence: TGTGCCAGCAGCGCCCCAGACAGGCCTGGGGGAGATACGCAGTATTTT.